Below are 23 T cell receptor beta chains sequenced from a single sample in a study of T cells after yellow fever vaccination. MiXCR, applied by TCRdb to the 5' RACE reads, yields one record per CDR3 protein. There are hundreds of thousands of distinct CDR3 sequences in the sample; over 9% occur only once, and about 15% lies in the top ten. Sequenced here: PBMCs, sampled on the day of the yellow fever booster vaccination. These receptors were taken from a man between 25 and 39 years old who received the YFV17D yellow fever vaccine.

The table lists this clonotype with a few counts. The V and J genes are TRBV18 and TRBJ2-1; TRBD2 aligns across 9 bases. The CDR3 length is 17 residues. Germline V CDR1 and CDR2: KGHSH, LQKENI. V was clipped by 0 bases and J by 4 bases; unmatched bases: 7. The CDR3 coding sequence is TGTGCCAGCTCACCACCGAAGGGGACTAGCACATACAATGAGCAGTTCTTC. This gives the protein CASSPPKGTSTYNEQFF.

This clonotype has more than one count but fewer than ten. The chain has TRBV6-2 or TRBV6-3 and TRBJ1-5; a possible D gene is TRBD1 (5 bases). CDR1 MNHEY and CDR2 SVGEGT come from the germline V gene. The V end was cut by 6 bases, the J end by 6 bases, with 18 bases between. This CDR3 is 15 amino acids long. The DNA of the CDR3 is TGTGCCAGCAGCATAACACAGGCCGGGGCTCAGCCCCAGCATTTT. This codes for CASSITQAGAQPQHF.

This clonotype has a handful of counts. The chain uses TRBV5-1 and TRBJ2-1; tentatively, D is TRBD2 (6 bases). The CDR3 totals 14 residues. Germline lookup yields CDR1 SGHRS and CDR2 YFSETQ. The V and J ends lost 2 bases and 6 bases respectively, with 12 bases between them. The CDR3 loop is CASSFRRGGNEQFF. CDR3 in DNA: TGCGCCAGCAGCTTTAGGAGGGGAGGCAATGAGCAGTTCTTC.

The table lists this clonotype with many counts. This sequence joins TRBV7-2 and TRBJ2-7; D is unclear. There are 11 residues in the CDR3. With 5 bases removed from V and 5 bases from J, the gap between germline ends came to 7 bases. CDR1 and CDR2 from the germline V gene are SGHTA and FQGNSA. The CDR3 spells CASSASNEQYF. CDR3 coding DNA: TGTGCCAGCAGCGCCAGTAACGAGCAGTACTTC.

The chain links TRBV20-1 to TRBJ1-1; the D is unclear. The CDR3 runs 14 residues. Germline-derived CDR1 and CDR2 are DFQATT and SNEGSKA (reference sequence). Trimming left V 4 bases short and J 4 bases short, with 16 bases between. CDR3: CSATGQAGGTEAFF. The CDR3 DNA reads TGCAGTGCTACCGGGCAGGCAGGAGGCACTGAAGCTTTCTTT.

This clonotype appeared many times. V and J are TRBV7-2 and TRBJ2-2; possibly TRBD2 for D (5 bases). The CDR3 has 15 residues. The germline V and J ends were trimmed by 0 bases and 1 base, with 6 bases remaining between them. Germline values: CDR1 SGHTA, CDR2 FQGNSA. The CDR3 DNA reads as TGTGCCAGCAGCTTAGCCGGGAAGAACACCGGGGAGCTGTTTTTT. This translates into CASSLAGKNTGELFF.

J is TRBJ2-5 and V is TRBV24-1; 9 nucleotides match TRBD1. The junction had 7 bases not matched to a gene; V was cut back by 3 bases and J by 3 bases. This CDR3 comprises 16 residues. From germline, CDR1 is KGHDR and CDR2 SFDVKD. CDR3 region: CATSDPGQGLEETQYF. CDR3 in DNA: TGTGCCACCAGTGATCCTGGACAGGGGTTGGAAGAGACCCAGTACTTC.

CDR3 in DNA: TGTGCCAGCAGTTTAATTACAGGGGGTTTCTACACCTTC. Translated, it gives CASSLITGGFYTF. The V call is TRBV12-3 or TRBV12-4, the J call TRBJ1-2; 8 bases align to TRBD1. V shed 2 bases and J 10 bases; nucleotides not matched to a gene: 6. The CDR3 loop spans 13 amino acids.

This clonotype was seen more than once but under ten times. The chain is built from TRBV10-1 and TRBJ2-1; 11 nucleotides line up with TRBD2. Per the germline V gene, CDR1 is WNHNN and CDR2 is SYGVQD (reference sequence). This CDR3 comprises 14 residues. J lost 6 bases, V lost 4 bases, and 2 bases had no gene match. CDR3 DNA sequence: TGCGCCAGCAGTGCCGGGACTAGCGGCAATGAGCAGTTCTTC. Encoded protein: CASSAGTSGNEQFF.

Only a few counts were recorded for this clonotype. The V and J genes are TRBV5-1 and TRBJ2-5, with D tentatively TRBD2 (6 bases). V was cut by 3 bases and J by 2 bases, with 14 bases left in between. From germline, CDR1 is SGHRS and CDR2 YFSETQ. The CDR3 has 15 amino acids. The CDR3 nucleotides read TGCGCCAGCAGCTATACGGGACTCCGACAAGAGACCCAGTACTTC. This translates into CASSYTGLRQETQYF.

CDR3 bases: TGTGCCAGCTCCCGTGGTGACTTTTACAATGAGCAGTTCTTC. Its protein is CASSRGDFYNEQFF. The rearrangement links TRBV7-9 to TRBJ2-1, with D unresolved. This CDR3 is 14 amino acids long. The germline V and J ends were trimmed by 8 bases and 4 bases, with 15 bases remaining between them. CDR1 and CDR2 (germline): SEHNR, FQNEAQ (reference sequence).

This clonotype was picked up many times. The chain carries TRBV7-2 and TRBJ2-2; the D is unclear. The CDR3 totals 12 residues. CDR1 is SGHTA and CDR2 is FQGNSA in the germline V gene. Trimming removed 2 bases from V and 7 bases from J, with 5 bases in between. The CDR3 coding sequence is TGTGCCAGCAGCTTACGAGACGGGGAGCTGTTTTTT. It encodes CASSLRDGELFF. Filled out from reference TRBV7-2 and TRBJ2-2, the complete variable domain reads GAGVSQSPSNKVTEKGKDVELRCDPISGHTALYWYRQSLGQGLEFLIYFQGNSAPDKSGLPSDRFSAERTGGSVSTLTIQRTQQEDSAVYLCASSLRDGELFFGEGSRLTVL.

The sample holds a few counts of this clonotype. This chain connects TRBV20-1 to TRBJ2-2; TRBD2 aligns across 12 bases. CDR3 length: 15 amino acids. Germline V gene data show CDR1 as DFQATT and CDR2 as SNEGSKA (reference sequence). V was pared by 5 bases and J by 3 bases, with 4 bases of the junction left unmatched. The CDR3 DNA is TGCAGTGCTCTGGGGACTAGCGGGTACACCGGGGAGCTGTTTTTT. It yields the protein CSALGTSGYTGELFF.

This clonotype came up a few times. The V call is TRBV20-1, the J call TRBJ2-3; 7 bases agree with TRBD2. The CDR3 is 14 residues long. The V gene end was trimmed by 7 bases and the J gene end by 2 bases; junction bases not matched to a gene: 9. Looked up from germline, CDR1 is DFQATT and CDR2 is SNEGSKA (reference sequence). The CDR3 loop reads CSGGGGAHTDTQYF. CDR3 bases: TGCAGTGGGGGCGGGGGAGCCCACACAGATACGCAGTATTTT.

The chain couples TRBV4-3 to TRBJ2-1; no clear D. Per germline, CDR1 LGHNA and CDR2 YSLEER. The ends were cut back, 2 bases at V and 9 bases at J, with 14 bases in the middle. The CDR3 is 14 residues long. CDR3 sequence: CASSQTVPPAEQFF. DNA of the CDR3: TGCGCCAGCAGCCAAACCGTCCCCCCGGCTGAGCAGTTCTTC.

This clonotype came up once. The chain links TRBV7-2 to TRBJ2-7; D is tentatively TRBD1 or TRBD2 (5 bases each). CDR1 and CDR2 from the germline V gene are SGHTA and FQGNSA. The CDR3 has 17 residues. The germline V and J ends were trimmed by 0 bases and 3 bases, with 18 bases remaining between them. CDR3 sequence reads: CASSLARSGTAIYEQYF. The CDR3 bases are TGTGCCAGCAGCTTAGCTCGCTCCGGGACGGCAATCTACGAGCAGTACTTC.

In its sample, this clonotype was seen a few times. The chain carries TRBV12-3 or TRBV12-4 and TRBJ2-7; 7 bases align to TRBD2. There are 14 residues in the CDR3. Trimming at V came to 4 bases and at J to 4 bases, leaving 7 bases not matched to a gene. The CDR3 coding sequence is TGTGCCAGCAGTTCAGCGGGACTCCTGTACGAGCAGTACTTC. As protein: CASSSAGLLYEQYF.

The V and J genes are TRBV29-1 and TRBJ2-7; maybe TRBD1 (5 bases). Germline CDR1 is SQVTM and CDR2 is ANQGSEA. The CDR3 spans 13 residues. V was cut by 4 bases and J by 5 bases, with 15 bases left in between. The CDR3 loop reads CSVGFEAGHEQYF. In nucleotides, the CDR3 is TGCAGCGTTGGGTTCGAGGCAGGGCACGAGCAGTACTTC.

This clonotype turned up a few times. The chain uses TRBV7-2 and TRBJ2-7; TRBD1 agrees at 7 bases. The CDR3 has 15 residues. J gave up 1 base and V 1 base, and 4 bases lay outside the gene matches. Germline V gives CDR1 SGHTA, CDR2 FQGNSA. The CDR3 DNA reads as TGTGCCAGCAGCTTAGGACAGGGAATATCCTACGAGCAGTACTTC. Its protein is CASSLGQGISYEQYF.

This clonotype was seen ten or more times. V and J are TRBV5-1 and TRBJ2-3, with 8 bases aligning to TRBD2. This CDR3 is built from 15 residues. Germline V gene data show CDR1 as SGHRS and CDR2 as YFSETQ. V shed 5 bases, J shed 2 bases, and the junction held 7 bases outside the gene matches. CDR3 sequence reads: CASSALAGTTDTQYF. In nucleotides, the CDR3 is TGCGCCAGCAGTGCTCTAGCGGGTACCACAGATACGCAGTATTTT.

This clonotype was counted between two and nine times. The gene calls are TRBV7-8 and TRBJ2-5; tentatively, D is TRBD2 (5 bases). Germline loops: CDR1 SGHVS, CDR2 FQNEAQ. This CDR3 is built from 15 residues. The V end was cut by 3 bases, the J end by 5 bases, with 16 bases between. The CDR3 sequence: CASSFARWESETQYF. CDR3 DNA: TGTGCCAGCAGCTTTGCCCGGTGGGAGTCGGAGACCCAGTACTTC. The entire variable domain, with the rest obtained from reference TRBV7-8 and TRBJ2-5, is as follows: GAGVSQSPRYKVAKRGQDVALRCDPISGHVSLFWYQQALGQGPEFLTYFQNEAQLDKSGLPSDRFFAERPEGSVSTLKIQRTQQEDSAVYLCASSFARWESETQYFGPGTRLLVL.

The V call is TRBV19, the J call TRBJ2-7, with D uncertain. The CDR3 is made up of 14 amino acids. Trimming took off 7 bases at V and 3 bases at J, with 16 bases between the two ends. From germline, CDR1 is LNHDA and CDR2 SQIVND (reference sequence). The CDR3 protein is CASKMHGVDYEQYF. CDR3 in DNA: TGTGCCAGTAAAATGCATGGAGTTGACTACGAGCAGTACTTC.

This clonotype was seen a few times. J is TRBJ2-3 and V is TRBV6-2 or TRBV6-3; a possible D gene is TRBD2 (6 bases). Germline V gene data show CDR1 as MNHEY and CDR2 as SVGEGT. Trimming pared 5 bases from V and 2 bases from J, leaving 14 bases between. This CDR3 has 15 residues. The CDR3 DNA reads TGTGCCAGCAGTGCTTCGGGACTTCTCACAGATACGCAGTATTTT. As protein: CASSASGLLTDTQYF.